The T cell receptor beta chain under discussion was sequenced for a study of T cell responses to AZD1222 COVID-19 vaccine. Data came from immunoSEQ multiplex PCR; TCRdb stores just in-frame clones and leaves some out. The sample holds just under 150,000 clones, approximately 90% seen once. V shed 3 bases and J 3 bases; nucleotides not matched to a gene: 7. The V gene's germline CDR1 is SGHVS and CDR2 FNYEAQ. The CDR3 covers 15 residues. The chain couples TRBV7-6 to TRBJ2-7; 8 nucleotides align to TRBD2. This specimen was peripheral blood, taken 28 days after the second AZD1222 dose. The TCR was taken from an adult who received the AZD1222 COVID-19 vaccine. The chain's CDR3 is CASSFRGRHIYEQYF. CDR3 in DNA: TGTGCCAGCAGCTTCCGCGGGAGGCATATCTACGAGCAGTACTTC.